This T cell receptor (beta chain) appears in the sequencing data of a study of shared clonotypes between healthy human individuals. Study details: A couple of women and a few men aged 18 to 49 made up the donors.

The data were produced by immunoSEQ multiplex PCR, yet TCRdb's version contains in-frame clones alone and is incomplete. The sample lists some 900,000 clones, less than 85% occurring once. Germline loops: CDR1 LGHNA, CDR2 YNFKEQ. The CDR3 sequence is 17 residues long. V dropped 0 bases and J dropped 8; count of bases not matched to a gene: 10. The TCR originated in a young man in good health. Sequencing was performed on memory CD4+ T cells sorted from blood. Specified subset: CD45RA-negative fraction. J is TRBJ1-4 and V is TRBV4-2; 9 bases are a match to TRBD1. CDR3 loop: CASSQEMGGTGREKLFF. The DNA of the CDR3 is TGTGCCAGCAGCCAAGAGATGGGAGGGACAGGGCGGGAAAAACTGTTTTTT.